This T cell receptor (beta chain) emerged from a study of blood T cell repertoires in COVID-19. The data were produced by immunoSEQ multiplex PCR, yet TCRdb's version contains in-frame clones alone and is incomplete. This sample has hundreds of thousands of clones, with 91% found just once. With 3 bases removed from V and 8 bases from J, the gap between germline ends came to 16 bases. The CDR3 totals 15 residues. Germline CDR1 is ENHRY and CDR2 is SYGVKD. The receptor was derived from a woman aged 18 to 35 who had recovered from COVID-19. Sequenced: peripheral blood. The rearrangement uses TRBV10-3 and TRBJ1-4, with unresolved D. Written as DNA, the CDR3 is TGTGCCATCAGTGAAATACAGAGTCCCCCGGAAAAACTGTTTTTT. Residues: CAISEIQSPPEKLFF.